One and the same sample provided the 10 T cell receptor beta chains below, sequenced in a study of monozygotic twins with inflammatory bowel disease. TCRdb re-called the 5' RACE reads and shows each CDR3 protein once, DNA omitted. Here the sample table reports approximately 100,000 distinct CDR3 sequences. The material sequenced was blood. The receptors derive from a human donor with ulcerative colitis or Crohn's disease, or a healthy co-twin of an affected twin (not recorded which).

The chain uses TRBV5-6 and TRBJ2-3; the TCRdb call, TRBD2, lacks DNA for checking. The CDR3 consists of 16 residues. Germline CDR1 SGHDT, CDR2 YYEEEE. The CDR3 region is CASSLELAGGTDTQYF.

This CDR3 is CASSFMEDTQYF. The chain employs TRBV7-9 and TRBJ2-3. The CDR3 is 12 amino acids. Per germline, CDR1 SEHNR and CDR2 FQNEAQ (reference sequence).

The chain uses TRBV5-1 and TRBJ2-5; TCRdb picks TRBD1, but there is no DNA to check that call. Germline lookup yields CDR1 SGHRS and CDR2 YFSETQ. This CDR3 has 15 residues. This CDR3 reads CASSLAIGRDGAQYF.

The rearrangement links TRBV25-1 to TRBJ2-1; TCRdb selects TRBD1, and the lack of DNA leaves this call unchecked. Germline V gene lookup returns CDR1 MGHDK and CDR2 SYGVNS. This CDR3 contains 15 residues. CDR3 sequence reads: CASSEYGQGTSYPFF.

V gene TRBV9 combines with J gene TRBJ2-1. This CDR3 region has 12 residues. Looked up from germline, CDR1 is SGDLS and CDR2 is YYNGEE. The CDR3 here is CASSASLNEQFF.

This chain links TRBV7-2 with TRBJ2-1; TCRdb picks TRBD2, but there is no DNA to check that call. The CDR3 is 15 amino acids. CDR1 and CDR2 (germline): SGHTA, FQGNSA. The CDR3 protein is CASSVSGGGYNEQFF. Full variable domain (remainder filled in from reference TRBV7-2 and TRBJ2-1): GAGVSQSPSNKVTEKGKDVELRCDPISGHTALYWYRQSLGQGLEFLIYFQGNSAPDKSGLPSDRFSAERTGGSVSTLTIQRTQQEDSAVYLCASSVSGGGYNEQFFGPGTRLTVL.

This chain's CDR3 is CASSPLSNEKLFF. J is TRBJ1-4 and V is TRBV18. The CDR3 loop spans 13 amino acids. Germline-derived CDR1 and CDR2 are KGHSH and LQKENI.

The chain has TRBV5-1 and TRBJ1-2; no DNA is available, so the TRBD1 call from TCRdb remains unchecked. CDR1 SGHRS and CDR2 YFSETQ come from the germline V gene. The CDR3 runs 14 residues. The CDR3 spells CASSSDRGRDGYTF.

The chain combines TRBV12-3 or TRBV12-4 with TRBJ2-5; the D call of TRBD2 rests on TCRdb alone, since no DNA is present to check it. This CDR3 has 16 residues. CDR3 region: CASSLGRLAGVETQYF.

The CDR3 reads CASSLGLAGEVGEGETQYF. The gene calls are TRBV9 and TRBJ2-5; TCRdb indicates TRBD2, and absent DNA this call remains unverified. This CDR3 region has 19 residues. Germline lookup yields CDR1 SGDLS and CDR2 YYNGEE.